A single sample is the source of the 18 T cell receptor beta chains below, sequenced in a study of OX40 agonist ivuxolimab in advanced cancers. The repertoire was sequenced with immunoSEQ multiplex PCR; TCRdb's copy has only in-frame clones and lacks some. The sample lists some 77,000 clones; around 85% were seen once. The material sequenced was CD4+ or CD8+ T cells sorted from blood, taken in a trial of the OX40 agonist ivuxolimab. The receptor source for this set is an adult with an advanced solid tumor such as melanoma, head and neck, liver or kidney cancer.

The chain is built from TRBV15 and TRBJ1-1; maybe TRBD1 (5 bases). CDR3 length: 14 residues. The germline CDR1 and CDR2 sequences are LNHNV and YYDKDF (reference sequence). V dropped 3 bases and J dropped 2 bases, with 10 bases sitting between them. DNA for the CDR3: TGTGCCACCAGCAGGAATACAGGTAACACTGAAGCTTTCTTT. Translating gives CATSRNTGNTEAFF.

The J gene is TRBJ2-7, the V gene TRBV27; D is unclear. The germline CDR1 and CDR2 sequences are MNHEY and SMNVEV (reference sequence). The CDR3 loop spans 15 amino acids. V was pared by 6 bases and J by 0 bases, with 15 bases between. CDR3 protein: CASSSEGSSSYEQYF. CDR3 DNA: TGTGCCAGCAGCTCCGAAGGCAGTAGCTCCTACGAGCAGTACTTC.

The V gene is TRBV6-1, the J gene TRBJ1-3; D gene uncertain. Germline V gives CDR1 MNHNS, CDR2 SASEGT. The CDR3 is made up of 14 amino acids. Trimming pared 6 bases from V and 0 bases from J, leaving 9 bases between. In DNA, the CDR3 is TGTGCCAGCAGGGCACCGAGCTCTGGAAACACCATATATTTT. Its translation: CASRAPSSGNTIYF.

The chain recombines TRBV15 with TRBJ2-5; D might be TRBD1 or TRBD2, each matching 6 bases. Germline lookup yields CDR1 LNHNV and CDR2 YYDKDF (reference sequence). The V end was cut by 0 bases, the J end by 1 base, with 12 bases between. This CDR3 is built from 16 residues. This CDR3 reads CATSRDLGGGQETQYF. The CDR3 nucleotides are TGTGCCACCAGCAGAGACCTCGGAGGGGGCCAAGAGACCCAGTACTTC.

This clone was recorded a few times. Written as DNA, the CDR3 is TGCGCCAGCAGTGAGTCCCGGGACAGGGGGCGAGTCTATGGCTACACCTTC. The encoded protein is CASSESRDRGRVYGYTF. The chain carries TRBV10-2 and TRBJ1-2, with TRBD1 identical over 12 bases. V dropped 0 bases and J dropped 4; count of bases not matched to a gene: 6. CDR1 is WSHSY and CDR2 is SAAADI in the germline V gene. The CDR3 consists of 17 residues.

The chain uses TRBV23-1 and TRBJ2-1; 7 nucleotides agree with TRBD2. TRBV23-1 is designated an ORF whose function remains uncertain. The length of the CDR3 is 16 residues. With V trimmed by 7 bases and J by 1 base, 10 bases remained unmatched. This CDR3 is CASTLSGTPSYNEQFF. Here the CDR3 DNA reads TGCGCCAGCACCCTAAGCGGGACCCCATCCTACAATGAGCAGTTCTTC.

The CDR3 bases are TGTGCCAGCAGCATCACTAGCGGGGAATACAATGAGCAGTTCTTC. It yields the protein CASSITSGEYNEQFF. The V gene is TRBV7-9, the J gene TRBJ2-1; TRBD2 agrees at 10 bases. The CDR3 contains 15 residues. Germline CDR1 reads SEHNR; CDR2 reads FQNEAQ (reference sequence). With 5 bases clipped from V and 4 bases from J, the junction kept 5 bases outside the gene matches.

This chain links TRBV5-6 with TRBJ1-2, with D unclear. CDR3 length: 12 residues. Germline V lookup: CDR1 SGHDT, CDR2 YYEEEE. V shed 6 bases and J shed 0 bases, with 6 bases lying between them. The chain's CDR3 is CASTASNYGYTF. The CDR3 region has the DNA TGTGCCAGCACGGCCTCTAACTATGGCTACACCTTC.

The V call is TRBV11-2, the J call TRBJ2-2; perhaps TRBD1 as D (6 bases). This CDR3 has 17 residues. CDR1 and CDR2 (germline): SGHAT, FQNNGV. Trimming stripped 1 base from V and 2 bases from J, with 14 bases between. Here the CDR3 reads CASSLATGKANTGELFF. CDR3 bases: TGTGCCAGCAGCTTAGCTACAGGGAAGGCCAACACCGGGGAGCTGTTTTTT.

The chain has TRBV7-8 and TRBJ1-2; 8 positions match TRBD1. This CDR3 comprises 15 residues. Trimming at V came to 1 base and at J to 2 bases, leaving 3 bases not matched to a gene. Germline lookup yields CDR1 SGHVS and CDR2 FQNEAQ. The DNA for the CDR3 is TGTGCCAGCAGCTTAGACGGGACAGGCAACTATGGCTACACCTTC. Encoded protein: CASSLDGTGNYGYTF. Using reference TRBV7-8 and TRBJ1-2 for the parts outside the CDR3, the full variable domain is GAGVSQSPRYKVAKRGQDVALRCDPISGHVSLFWYQQALGQGPEFLTYFQNEAQLDKSGLPSDRFFAERPEGSVSTLKIQRTQQEDSAVYLCASSLDGTGNYGYTFGSGTRLTVV.

This rearrangement joins TRBV7-3 to TRBJ2-3; no definite D call. CDR1 is SGHTA, CDR2 FQGTGA, per germline. This CDR3 region has 11 residues. Trimming removed 5 bases at V and 3 bases at J, with 3 bases between. This chain's CDR3 is CASSETDTQYF. CDR3 sequence (DNA): TGTGCCAGCAGCGAAACAGATACGCAGTATTTT.

J is TRBJ2-5 and V is TRBV19; no firm D call. CDR1 and CDR2 (germline): LNHDA, SQIVND (reference sequence). Trimming took 6 bases from V and 4 from J, leaving 6 bases between them. CDR3 length: 11 amino acids. The CDR3 here is CASSLAETQYF. DNA for the CDR3: TGTGCCAGTAGCTTAGCAGAGACCCAGTACTTC.

The chain links TRBV18 to TRBJ1-1, with a weak D call TRBD1 (6 bases). The length of the CDR3 is 13 residues. Germline CDR1 and CDR2: KGHSH and LQKENI. Deletions cut 4 bases from V and 2 bases from J, with 8 bases between. CDR3 sequence (DNA): TGTGCCAGCTCACAACAGGGTAACACTGAAGCTTTCTTT. Protein: CASSQQGNTEAFF.

This sequence joins TRBV7-9 and TRBJ1-3, with a tentative D call TRBD1 (5 bases). The germline V gene encodes CDR1 SEHNR and CDR2 FQNEAQ (reference sequence). CDR3 length: 13 amino acids. The CDR3 sequence: CASRGVYGNTIYF. CDR3 DNA sequence: TGTGCTTCGCGGGGGGTCTACGGAAACACCATATATTTT.

The chain joins TRBV18 to TRBJ2-7; TRBD2 matches at 13 bases. The CDR3 spans 15 residues. Germline V gene sequence: CDR1 KGHSH, CDR2 LQKENI. With 0 bases clipped from V and 5 bases from J, the junction kept 1 base outside the gene matches. The CDR3 DNA is TGTGCCAGCTCACCACCACTAGCGGGAGGGGACGAGCAGTACTTC. As protein: CASSPPLAGGDEQYF.

The CDR3 loop reads CASSPGQNNEQFF. CDR3 nucleotide sequence: TGCGCCAGCAGCCCGGGACAGAACAATGAGCAGTTCTTC. The genes are TRBV5-1 and TRBJ2-1, with 7 bases fitting TRBD1. The J segment lost 5 bases and the V segment lost 4 bases, leaving 3 bases of the junction unmatched. CDR3 size: 13 residues. CDR1 and CDR2 from the germline V gene are SGHRS and YFSETQ.

The chain combines TRBV5-4 with TRBJ1-2; 9 nucleotides line up with TRBD1. V was pared by 4 bases and J by 2 bases, with 12 bases of the junction left unmatched. Germline CDR1 is SGHNT and CDR2 is YYREEE (reference sequence). The CDR3 has 17 residues. The CDR3 DNA is TGTGCCAGCAGCCTTGGGACAGGGCGAGAGAGAAACTATGGCTACACCTTC. Its protein product is CASSLGTGRERNYGYTF. The variable domain in full, completed from reference TRBV5-4 and TRBJ1-2, reads ETGVTQSPTHLIKTRGQQVTLRCSSQSGHNTVSWYQQALGQGPQFIFQYYREEENGRGNFPPRFSGLQFPNYSSELNVNALELDDSALYLCASSLGTGRERNYGYTFGSGTRLTVV.

V is TRBV7-9 and J is TRBJ2-2; 9 nucleotides line up with TRBD1. The CDR3 consists of 15 residues. Germline CDR1 and CDR2: SEHNR and FQNEAQ (reference sequence). The ends lost 8 bases at V and 5 bases at J; junction bases unmatched: 9. The CDR3 here is CASAADRGGTGELFF. In DNA form, the CDR3 reads TGTGCCAGCGCAGCGGACAGGGGAGGAACCGGGGAGCTGTTTTTT.